One and the same sample provided the 25 T cell receptor beta chains below, sequenced in a study of cytomegalovirus exposure and HLA in healthy donors. 13 Jbeta primers and 60 Vbeta primers were used for the PCR. Sequencing used immunoSEQ multiplex PCR; TCRdb keeps in-frame clones, though not all of them. This sample yields 130,000 or so clones, of which about four fifths are seen a single time; 1.3% belongs to the top ten. Sequenced sample: PBMCs. These receptors all stem from a woman aged 40 to 50 in good health and CMV-seronegative.

This chain joins TRBV6-5 and TRBJ1-2; TRBD1 aligns across 9 bases. The V and J ends lost 2 bases and 4 bases, in that order; junction bases with no gene match: 2. This CDR3 spans 14 amino acids. Germline V gene data show CDR1 as MNHEY and CDR2 as SVGAGI. As DNA, the CDR3 is TGTGCCAGCAGTTACGGGACAGGGACCTATGGCTACACCTTC. This sequence encodes CASSYGTGTYGYTF.

This sequence joins TRBV6-1 and TRBJ1-3, with D tentatively TRBD1 (6 bases). Germline V gives CDR1 MNHNS, CDR2 SASEGT. With 6 bases removed from V and 6 bases from J, the gap between germline ends came to 12 bases. The CDR3 has 13 amino acids. The CDR3 region has the DNA TGTGCCAGCAGCAGGGGAACAGAAAACACCATATATTTT. This sequence encodes CASSRGTENTIYF.

V usage is TRBV7-3 and J usage is TRBJ2-7; D might be TRBD1 (6 bases). The germline gives CDR1 SGHTA, CDR2 FQGTGA. V was cut by 5 bases and J by 3 bases, with 17 bases left in between. The CDR3 loop spans 15 amino acids. For the CDR3, the DNA is TGTGCCAGCAGCCCAACAGGGTCCGCCATCTACGAGCAGTACTTC. It translates to CASSPTGSAIYEQYF.

A note on this clone: The sample contains more than one DNA sequence encoding this CDR3. This sequence joins TRBV5-1 and TRBJ1-5; weak D call: TRBD1 (6 bases). CDR1 and CDR2 (germline): SGHRS, YFSETQ. The CDR3 is 14 residues long. V was shortened by 0 bases and J by 2 bases, with 6 bases between the two germline ends. CDR3 in amino acids: CASSLEGGNQPQHF. CDR3 bases: TGCGCCAGCAGCTTGGAGGGGGGCAATCAGCCCCAGCATTTT. The full variable domain, completed using reference TRBV5-1 and TRBJ1-5, is KAGVTQTPRYLIKTRGQQVTLSCSPISGHRSVSWYQQTPGQGLQFLFEYFSETQRNKGNFPGRFSGRQFSNSRSEMNVSTLELGDSALYLCASSLEGGNQPQHFGDGTRLSIL.

The chain combines TRBV29-1 with TRBJ2-7; 7 bases fit TRBD2. Looked up from germline, CDR1 is SQVTM and CDR2 is ANQGSEA. The CDR3 extends over 16 amino acids. Trimming cost V 4 bases and J 2 bases; bases outside gene matches: 14. CDR3 coding DNA: TGCAGCGTTGCCCCCTCCTTAGGGGAGGGAACCTACGAGCAGTACTTC. Amino acids: CSVAPSLGEGTYEQYF.

The chain is built from TRBV30 and TRBJ1-2; D possibly corresponds to TRBD1 (5 bases). The V gene lost 1 base and the J gene lost 4 bases, with 7 bases spanning the gap. Germline-derived CDR1 and CDR2 are GTSNPN and SVGIG (reference sequence). The CDR3 spans 12 residues. In DNA form, the CDR3 reads TGTGCCTGGAGTGCCGGGGGCTATGGCTACACCTTC. This codes for CAWSAGGYGYTF.

This clone was recorded once. J is TRBJ2-5 and V is TRBV7-9; the match to TRBD2 covers 11 bases. Germline CDR1 is SEHNR and CDR2 is FQNEAQ (reference sequence). Trimming cost V 5 bases and J 5 bases; bases outside gene matches: 4. The CDR3 loop spans 14 amino acids. The CDR3 region is CASSLLAGDETQYF. The CDR3 DNA is TGTGCCAGCAGCCTACTAGCGGGGGATGAGACCCAGTACTTC.

The V call is TRBV7-9, the J call TRBJ1-4, with D perhaps TRBD1 (6 bases). Trimming pared 3 bases from V and 3 bases from J, leaving 14 bases between. The CDR3 has 16 residues. Germline loops: CDR1 SEHNR, CDR2 FQNEAQ (reference sequence). In DNA, the CDR3 is TGTGCCAGCAGCTTTAGCCCGGACAGCCCTAATGAAAAACTGTTTTTT. Its translation is CASSFSPDSPNEKLFF.

The V and J genes are TRBV5-1 and TRBJ2-7; D possibly corresponds to TRBD1 (6 bases). This CDR3 contains 15 residues. V lost 4 bases, J lost 2 bases, and 16 bases lay in between. Per germline, CDR1 SGHRS and CDR2 YFSETQ. CDR3 sequence: CASSPFSTGTYEQYF. The CDR3 nucleotides are TGCGCCAGCAGCCCGTTTAGTACAGGGACCTACGAGCAGTACTTC.

The chain links TRBV25-1 to TRBJ2-5; 7 bases line up with TRBD1. Per the germline V gene, CDR1 is MGHDK and CDR2 is SYGVNS. The CDR3 has 13 amino acids. The junction had 5 bases not matched to a gene; V was cut back by 5 bases and J by 5 bases. CDR3 in amino acids: CASSLGGKETQYF. Here the CDR3 DNA reads TGTGCCAGCAGTCTAGGGGGCAAGGAGACCCAGTACTTC.

V and J are TRBV29-1 and TRBJ1-2, with 7 bases aligning to TRBD1. Per germline, CDR1 SQVTM and CDR2 ANQGSEA. With V trimmed by 7 bases and J by 6 bases, 14 bases remained unmatched. The CDR3 totals 14 residues. CDR3 bases: TGCAGCGCCGTTGTTCGACAGGGAGCGGATGGCTACACCTTC. This encodes CSAVVRQGADGYTF.

The chain couples TRBV10-3 to TRBJ1-2; D is possibly TRBD1 (6 bases). Trimming took 7 bases from V and 8 from J, leaving 20 bases between them. Germline V gene data show CDR1 as ENHRY and CDR2 as SYGVKD. CDR3 length: 14 residues. CDR3 loop: CAITSDSGIGGYTF. The CDR3 DNA follows: TGTGCCATCACATCGGACAGTGGGATTGGAGGCTACACCTTC.

The V call is TRBV14, the J call TRBJ1-2; 7 nucleotides align to TRBD1. This CDR3 spans 14 amino acids. V trimming: 1 base; J trimming: 5 bases; junction bases outside the gene matches: 4. Germline CDR1 is SGHDN and CDR2 is FVKESK. CDR3 in amino acids: CASSQGQGAYGYTF. The CDR3 coding sequence is TGTGCCAGCAGCCAAGGACAGGGAGCGTATGGCTACACCTTC.

This clone was seen just once. The chain uses TRBV6-6 and TRBJ1-1; 7 bases line up with TRBD1. The CDR3 length is 12 residues. In germline, CDR1 is MNHNY, CDR2 SVGAGI (reference sequence). Trimming cost V 6 bases and J 7 bases; bases outside gene matches: 5. The CDR3 DNA reads TGTGCCAGCAGAAACGACAGGGATGAAGCTTTCTTT. It codes for CASRNDRDEAFF.

This clone was recorded only once. The chain recombines TRBV6-1 with TRBJ1-3; 8 bases map to TRBD1. With 7 bases clipped from V and 7 bases from J, the junction kept 9 bases outside the gene matches. Germline CDR1 and CDR2: MNHNS and SASEGT. This CDR3 has 14 amino acids. CDR3 bases: TGTGCCAGCATCCCGACAGGGGTTGGGAACACCATATATTTT. Translating gives CASIPTGVGNTIYF.

This clone was picked up one time. The chain joins TRBV11-2 to TRBJ2-7; unclear D gene. In germline, CDR1 is SGHAT, CDR2 FQNNGV. The CDR3 extends over 13 amino acids. Between the trimmed V and J ends, which lost 1 base and 3 bases, there was a span of 7 bases. This CDR3 reads CASSLVQFYEQYF. The CDR3 DNA follows: TGTGCCAGCAGCTTAGTTCAATTCTACGAGCAGTACTTC.

The chain has TRBV6-5 and TRBJ2-1; 8 bases agree with TRBD1. This CDR3 spans 15 amino acids. Trimming took 6 bases from V and 1 from J; bases not matched to a gene: 5. From germline, CDR1 is MNHEY and CDR2 SVGAGI. The CDR3 spells CASRSQGASYNEQFF. The CDR3 nucleotides read TGTGCCAGCAGATCCCAGGGGGCTTCCTACAATGAGCAGTTCTTC.

This chain connects TRBV6-5 to TRBJ1-3; D is ambiguous. The V end lost 8 bases, the J end lost 0 bases, and 8 bases lay between the germline ends. Germline loops: CDR1 MNHEY, CDR2 SVGAGI. The CDR3 runs 13 residues. The CDR3 here is CASSSGSGNTIYF. For the CDR3, the DNA is TGTGCCAGCTCGTCGGGCTCTGGAAACACCATATATTTT.

V usage is TRBV18 and J usage is TRBJ2-5; 10 nucleotides line up with TRBD2. This CDR3 spans 15 amino acids. Germline V gene lookup returns CDR1 KGHSH and CDR2 LQKENI. The junction had 5 bases not matched to a gene; V was cut back by 3 bases and J by 4 bases. DNA of the CDR3: TGTGCCAGCTCACCTGGAGCGGGGGGGCGAGAGACCCAGTACTTC. Protein sequence: CASSPGAGGRETQYF.

The chain links TRBV6-5 to TRBJ2-7; 8 positions match TRBD1. CDR3 length equals 13 residues. V lost 8 bases and J lost 4; bases outside the gene matches: 7. Germline loops: CDR1 MNHEY, CDR2 SVGAGI. The CDR3 loop is CASGRQGNYEQYF. CDR3 in DNA: TGTGCCAGCGGGCGACAGGGGAATTACGAGCAGTACTTC.

This clone showed up just a few times. This chain joins TRBV4-3 and TRBJ2-7; 14 bases align to TRBD2. V dropped 4 bases and J dropped 0; count of bases not matched to a gene: 8. In germline, CDR1 is LGHNA, CDR2 YSLEER. CDR3 size: 18 residues. The CDR3: CASSPGTSGGPSSYEQYF. The CDR3, as DNA: TGCGCCAGCAGCCCCGGGACTAGCGGGGGTCCGAGCTCCTACGAGCAGTACTTC.

The chain recombines TRBV5-1 with TRBJ2-5, with D perhaps TRBD1 (6 bases). CDR1 is SGHRS, CDR2 YFSETQ, per germline. This CDR3 contains 14 residues. With 4 bases removed from V and 5 bases from J, the gap between germline ends came to 15 bases. The CDR3 DNA follows: TGCGCCAGCAGCCCCTCCCCTAGGGGGGAGACCCAGTACTTC. Its translation: CASSPSPRGETQYF.

The chain joins TRBV18 to TRBJ2-2, with 11 bases lining up with TRBD1. CDR3 size: 16 residues. Per germline, CDR1 KGHSH and CDR2 LQKENI. The V and J ends lost 6 bases and 4 bases, in that order; junction bases with no gene match: 7. The CDR3 DNA is TGTGCCAGCTCCCGACCCGGGACAGGGGGCACCGGGGAGCTGTTTTTT. It encodes CASSRPGTGGTGELFF. The whole variable domain, filled in from reference TRBV18 and TRBJ2-2, reads NAGVMQNPRHLVRRRGQEARLRCSPMKGHSHVYWYRQLPEEGLKFMVYLQKENIIDESGMPKERFSAEFPKEGPSILRIQQVVRGDSAAYFCASSRPGTGGTGELFFGEGSRLTVL.

Notes on this clone: Distinct nucleotide sequences in the sample also encode this CDR3. This chain connects TRBV5-1 to TRBJ2-5, with D possibly TRBD1 on 6 matching bases. V lost 1 base and J 3 bases, leaving 7 bases between the germline ends. CDR1 and CDR2 from the germline V gene are SGHRS and YFSETQ. This CDR3 region has 13 residues. The CDR3 DNA reads as TGCGCCAGCAGCTTGCCAGGGGAAGAGACCCAGTACTTC. As protein: CASSLPGEETQYF.

CDR3 coding DNA: TGTGCCAGTAGTATCCGTGGCCATCAGCCCCAGCATTTT. Its protein product is CASSIRGHQPQHF. The chain uses TRBV19 and TRBJ1-5; D remains ambiguous. The CDR3 length is 13 residues. The germline V gene has CDR1 LNHDA and CDR2 SQIVND (reference sequence). The V end was cut by 3 bases, the J end by 5 bases, with 8 bases between. The full variable domain, rest sourced from reference TRBV19 and TRBJ1-5, is DGGITQSPKYLFRKEGQNVTLSCEQNLNHDAMYWYRQDPGQGLRLIYYSQIVNDFQKGDIAEGYSVSREKKESFPLTVTSAQKNPTAFYLCASSIRGHQPQHFGDGTRLSIL.